A selection of T cell receptor beta chains follows, all from one sample in a study of cytomegalovirus exposure and HLA in healthy donors. Generated by immunoSEQ multiplex PCR, the TCRdb table keeps only in-frame clones and is missing some. The data contain around 150,000 clones, 68% of them singletons. Sequenced material: PBMCs. The source of these receptors is a middle-aged woman in good health and CMV-seropositive. CDR3s include the opening cysteine and the closing phenylalanine or tryptophan. D genes are given only for firm matches.

TRBJ2-7 | - | TRBV5-8 | TGTGCCAGCAGCTTGTTCTTCGGGGTCGACGAGCAGTACTTC | CASSLFFGVDEQYF
TRBJ2-3 | - | TRBV7-3 | TGTGCCAGCAGCCACCGGCGGACTGGCACAGATACGCAGTATTTT | CASSHRRTGTDTQYF
TRBJ2-5 | TRBD1 | TRBV4-3 | TGCGCCAGCAGCCAAGGTCCTACAGGGGCAGAGACCCAGTACTTC | CASSQGPTGAETQYF
TRBJ2-7 | TRBD2 | TRBV5-1 | TGCGCCAGCAGCTTGGATCTAGCGGGGACCTCCTACGAGCAGTACTTC | CASSLDLAGTSYEQYF
TRBJ1-2 | TRBD1 | TRBV28 | TGTGCCAGCAGTCAACAGGGGGCGGGAGGCTACACCTTC | CASSQQGAGGYTF
TRBJ1-2 | TRBD1 | TRBV7-3 | TGTGCCAGCAGCGTACGACCCGGGACAGGAGCTAGTAACTATGGCTACACCTTC | CASSVRPGTGASNYGYTF
TRBJ1-2 | - | TRBV12-5 | TGTGCTACCACCCGAGGCGGGGAGAACTATGGCTACACCTTC | CATTRGGENYGYTF
TRBJ2-5 | TRBD2 | TRBV6-4 | TGTGCCAGCAGTGACGGTTTAGCGGGGACGGAAGAGACCCAGTACTTC | CASSDGLAGTEETQYF
TRBJ2-2 | TRBD1 | TRBV7-2 | TGTGCCAGCAGCCTTACAGGGGGCGGCACCGGGGAGCTGTTTTTT | CASSLTGGGTGELFF
TRBJ1-5 | TRBD1 | TRBV4-1 | TGCGCCAGCAGCCAAGGGGGGACAGTGCTAGGGGGCAATCAGCCCCAGCATTTT | CASSQGGTVLGGNQPQHF
TRBJ2-7 | TRBD1 | TRBV6-5 | TGTGCCAGCAGAAAACAGGGGGTTCGCGGCTACGAGCAGTACTTC | CASRKQGVRGYEQYF